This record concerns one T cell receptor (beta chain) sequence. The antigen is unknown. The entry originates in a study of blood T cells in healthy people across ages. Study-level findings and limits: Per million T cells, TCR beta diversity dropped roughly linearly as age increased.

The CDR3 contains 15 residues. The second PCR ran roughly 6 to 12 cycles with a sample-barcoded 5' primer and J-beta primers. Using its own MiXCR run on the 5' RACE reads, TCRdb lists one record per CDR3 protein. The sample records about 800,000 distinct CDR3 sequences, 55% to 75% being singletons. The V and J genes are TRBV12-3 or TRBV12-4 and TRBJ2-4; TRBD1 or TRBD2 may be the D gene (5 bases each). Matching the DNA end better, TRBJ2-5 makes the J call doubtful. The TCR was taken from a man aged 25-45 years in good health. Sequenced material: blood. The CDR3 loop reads CASSFFGASQETQYF. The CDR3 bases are TGTGCCAGCAGTTTTTTCGGGGCTTCCCAAGAGACCCAGTACTTC.